These 26 T cell receptor beta chains were all obtained from the same sample, sequenced in a study of blood T cell repertoires in COVID-19. Here immunoSEQ multiplex PCR was the method, and the copy in TCRdb shows in-frame clones only, minus some. The data hold 200,000 to 250,000 clones, with under 90% observed a single time. Sequencing input: peripheral blood. The receptors stem from a man at least 80 years old with acute or convalescent COVID-19.

This chain uses TRBV9 with TRBJ1-1; no definite D call. CDR3 size: 14 residues. Trimming shortened V by 0 bases and J by 1 base, and 7 bases separated the two germline ends. The germline V gene encodes CDR1 SGDLS and CDR2 YYNGEE. CDR3 nucleotides: TGTGCCAGCAGCGTAGATATCAGGAACACTGAAGCTTTCTTT. This codes for CASSVDIRNTEAFF.

The rearrangement uses TRBV7-3 and TRBJ1-1; tentatively, D is TRBD1 (6 bases). From germline, CDR1 is SGHTA and CDR2 FQGTGA. This CDR3 spans 13 amino acids. V was clipped by 5 bases and J by 1 base, with 8 bases between them. The CDR3 region has the DNA TGTGCCAGCAGCCGAGGGGGGAACACTGAAGCTTTCTTT. This translates into CASSRGGNTEAFF.

V and J are TRBV4-1 and TRBJ2-1; 11 bases are shared with TRBD1. This CDR3 has 17 amino acids. Germline CDR1 MGHRA, CDR2 YSYEKL. Germline trimming cut 2 bases from V and 5 bases from J; bases unmatched to any gene: 8. The CDR3 loop is CASSQNSGTGGHNEQFF. The CDR3 DNA follows: TGCGCCAGCAGCCAAAATTCCGGGACAGGGGGGCACAATGAGCAGTTCTTC.

The chain carries TRBV6-6 and TRBJ1-2, with 12 bases identical to TRBD1. Germline loops: CDR1 MNHNY, CDR2 SVGAGI (reference sequence). The J segment lost 0 bases and the V segment lost 5 bases, leaving 7 bases of the junction unmatched. This CDR3 is 17 amino acids long. Written as DNA, the CDR3 is TGTGCCAGCAGTCGACGGGACAGGGGGCCAGCTAACTATGGCTACACCTTC. It codes for CASSRRDRGPANYGYTF.

The chain is built from TRBV15 and TRBJ2-7, with 8 positions matching TRBD2. Germline lookup yields CDR1 LNHNV and CDR2 YYDKDF (reference sequence). The V segment lost 6 bases and the J segment 4 bases; nucleotides outside the gene matches: 2. The CDR3 length is 12 residues. The CDR3 nucleotides read TGTGCCACCAGTCCGGGAGGGTACGAGCAGTACGTC. The encoded protein is CATSPGGYEQYV.

CDR3 DNA: TGTGCCAGCAACCCCGGGACAGCCATTGGGGAGCAGTACTTC. This gives the protein CASNPGTAIGEQYF. The rearrangement links TRBV6-5 to TRBJ2-7; the match to TRBD1 covers 7 bases. The CDR3 has 14 amino acids. The V gene's germline CDR1 is MNHEY and CDR2 SVGAGI. With V trimmed by 7 bases and J by 7 bases, 13 bases remained unmatched.

This rearrangement joins TRBV6-5 to TRBJ1-6; weak D call: TRBD1 (5 bases). Trimming cost V 5 bases and J 9 bases, with 14 bases left between them. CDR1 and CDR2 from the germline V gene are MNHEY and SVGAGI. The CDR3 is 14 residues long. CDR3 DNA: TGTGCCAGCAGTCCCAGGGATCCTGCTTCACCCCTCCACTTT. Protein sequence: CASSPRDPASPLHF.

The rearrangement links TRBV5-1 to TRBJ2-5, with 7 bases matching TRBD1. The CDR3 consists of 15 residues. Trimming at V came to 6 bases and at J to 1 base, leaving 9 bases not matched to a gene. Germline V gene data show CDR1 as SGHRS and CDR2 as YFSETQ. CDR3 DNA: TGCGCCAGCAAAGAAAGGACAGGAGTCCAAGAGACCCAGTACTTC. It yields the protein CASKERTGVQETQYF. Full variable domain (missing parts from reference TRBV5-1 and TRBJ2-5): KAGVTQTPRYLIKTRGQQVTLSCSPISGHRSVSWYQQTPGQGLQFLFEYFSETQRNKGNFPGRFSGRQFSNSRSEMNVSTLELGDSALYLCASKERTGVQETQYFGPGTRLLVL.

The chain recombines TRBV4-1 with TRBJ2-1; perhaps TRBD2 as D (5 bases). The CDR3 spans 15 residues. CDR1 and CDR2 (germline): MGHRA, YSYEKL. Trimming cost V 0 bases and J 4 bases, with 10 bases left between them. CDR3 nucleotides: TGCGCCAGCAGCCAAGATACCGGAGGTTACAATGAGCAGTTCTTC. It specifies CASSQDTGGYNEQFF.

The V call is TRBV7-2, the J call TRBJ1-4; D is unresolved. The CDR3 is 14 amino acids. The V and J ends lost 0 bases and 8 bases respectively, with 10 bases between them. Germline V lookup: CDR1 SGHTA, CDR2 FQGNSA. CDR3 bases: TGTGCCAGCAGCTTAGCACCAATCGGGGAAAAACTGTTTTTT. Protein product: CASSLAPIGEKLFF.

The V gene is TRBV6-5, the J gene TRBJ2-3; D may be TRBD2 (6 bases). This CDR3 contains 16 residues. The germline CDR1 and CDR2 sequences are MNHEY and SVGAGI. Trimming took off 0 bases at V and 3 bases at J, with 13 bases between the two ends. DNA for the CDR3: TGTGCCAGCAGTTACTCCGGGGGATCGGGTACAGATACGCAGTATTTT. Translated, it gives CASSYSGGSGTDTQYF.

The chain carries TRBV15 and TRBJ1-4; maybe TRBD1 (5 bases). CDR3 length: 16 residues. The germline V gene encodes CDR1 LNHNV and CDR2 YYDKDF (reference sequence). Trimming took off 0 bases at V and 4 bases at J, with 12 bases between the two ends. The CDR3 DNA reads TGTGCCACCAGCAGAGATCGGCAGGGCTATAATGAAAAACTGTTTTTT. It translates to CATSRDRQGYNEKLFF.

The rearrangement uses TRBV29-1 and TRBJ2-3; 8 bases agree with TRBD1. Germline assignment: CDR1 SQVTM and CDR2 ANQGSEA. With 7 bases clipped from V and 2 bases from J, the junction kept 5 bases outside the gene matches. This CDR3 is 13 amino acids long. This CDR3 reads CSGTGRSTDTQYF. DNA for the CDR3: TGCAGCGGGACAGGGAGATCCACAGATACGCAGTATTTT.

The chain recombines TRBV9 with TRBJ2-2, with D possibly being TRBD2 (6 bases). This CDR3 contains 17 residues. Looked up from germline, CDR1 is SGDLS and CDR2 is YYNGEE. Between the trimmed V and J ends, which lost 4 bases and 0 bases, there was a span of 16 bases. The CDR3: CASSLSTSTSNTGELFF. The DNA of the CDR3 is TGTGCCAGCAGCCTTAGTACTAGCACCTCGAACACCGGGGAGCTGTTTTTT. The whole variable domain, filled in from reference TRBV9 and TRBJ2-2, reads DSGVTQTPKHLITATGQRVTLRCSPRSGDLSVYWYQQSLDQGLQFLIQYYNGEERAKGNILERFSAQQFPDLHSELNLSSLELGDSALYFCASSLSTSTSNTGELFFGEGSRLTVL.

This chain links TRBV19 with TRBJ1-4; 8 nucleotides match TRBD1. This CDR3 is 13 amino acids long. Per the germline V gene, CDR1 is LNHDA and CDR2 is SQIVND (reference sequence). Trimming cost V 9 bases and J 4 bases; bases outside gene matches: 4. CDR3 in DNA: TGTGCCAGCGGACAGGGAGTTAATGAAAAACTGTTTTTT. This codes for CASGQGVNEKLFF.

This chain uses TRBV9 with TRBJ1-2; TRBD1 matches at 10 bases. The CDR3 is made up of 14 amino acids. Germline lookup yields CDR1 SGDLS and CDR2 YYNGEE. The V segment lost 3 bases and the J segment 4 bases; nucleotides outside the gene matches: 3. The CDR3 bases are TGTGCCAGCAGCGCGGGACAGGGGATCTATGGCTACACCTTC. It yields the protein CASSAGQGIYGYTF.

The chain has TRBV29-1 and TRBJ2-7; 11 positions agree with TRBD1. V shed 6 bases and J 9 bases; nucleotides not matched to a gene: 22. The CDR3 covers 17 residues. CDR1 is SQVTM, CDR2 ANQGSEA, per germline. The CDR3 reads CSVTGQGAGPRLERQYF. The CDR3 DNA reads TGCAGCGTCACCGGACAGGGGGCTGGGCCAAGGCTGGAGAGGCAGTACTTC.

A few counts support this clone. The chain joins TRBV19 to TRBJ2-1, with 12 bases aligning to TRBD1. This CDR3 is built from 16 residues. Losses at the gene ends were 6 bases for V and 9 bases for J; bases not matched to a gene: 12. Germline lookup yields CDR1 LNHDA and CDR2 SQIVND (reference sequence). The CDR3 bases are TGTGCCAGTAGAGCGGGACAGGGGGCCCAAGGTGGTGAGCAGTTCTTC. Its protein product is CASRAGQGAQGGEQFF. Full variable domain (outside the CDR3, taken from reference TRBV19 and TRBJ2-1): DGGITQSPKYLFRKEGQNVTLSCEQNLNHDAMYWYRQDPGQGLRLIYYSQIVNDFQKGDIAEGYSVSREKKESFPLTVTSAQKNPTAFYLCASRAGQGAQGGEQFFGPGTRLTVL.

In its sample, this clone was seen once. The gene calls are TRBV24-1 and TRBJ1-2; unclear D gene. This CDR3 is 14 amino acids long. Germline V gene lookup returns CDR1 KGHDR and CDR2 SFDVKD. Trimming left V 1 base short and J 2 bases short, with 7 bases between. CDR3 nucleotide sequence: TGTGCCACCAGTGATTTTGGACTGAACTATGGCTACACCTTC. It is translated as CATSDFGLNYGYTF.

The count of this clone is one. The chain is built from TRBV10-3 and TRBJ2-7, with D perhaps matching TRBD2 (6 bases). The germline V and J ends were trimmed by 2 bases and 6 bases, with 17 bases remaining between them. Germline V gene sequence: CDR1 ENHRY, CDR2 SYGVKD. The CDR3 is 15 amino acids. The CDR3 nucleotides read TGTGCCATCAGTGAGAGGGAGAAAGGGACTTTCGAGCAGTACTTC. Translated: CAISEREKGTFEQYF.

This clone appeared a single time. This chain joins TRBV25-1 and TRBJ1-4, with 8 bases lining up with TRBD1. V was clipped by 4 bases and J by 3 bases; unmatched bases: 4. CDR3 size: 15 residues. The germline gives CDR1 MGHDK, CDR2 SYGVNS. This CDR3 is CASSGRTGPNEKLFF. DNA for the CDR3: TGTGCCAGCAGTGGTAGGACAGGGCCTAATGAAAAACTGTTTTTT.

The chain uses TRBV4-2 and TRBJ2-4; D might be TRBD1 (6 bases). CDR3 size: 16 residues. CDR1 and CDR2 from the germline V gene are LGHNA and YNFKEQ. V was shortened by 0 bases and J by 1 base, with 10 bases between the two germline ends. CDR3 protein: CASSQDTGSAKNIQYF. The CDR3 region has the DNA TGTGCCAGCAGCCAAGACACAGGGTCGGCCAAAAACATTCAGTACTTC.

CDR3 region: CASSPPRDSLYNEQFF. The CDR3 nucleotides read TGTGCCAGCTCACCTCCCCGGGACAGTCTTTACAATGAGCAGTTCTTC. The V call is TRBV18, the J call TRBJ2-1; TRBD1 matches 7 bases. The V segment lost 3 bases and the J segment 4 bases; nucleotides outside the gene matches: 9. CDR1 is KGHSH, CDR2 LQKENI, per germline. The CDR3 is 16 amino acids.

The V gene is TRBV11-3, the J gene TRBJ2-7, with TRBD1 matching 8 bases. With V trimmed by 5 bases and J by 6 bases, 9 bases remained unmatched. The CDR3 is 14 residues long. The germline CDR1 and CDR2 sequences are SGHNT and YENEEA. The CDR3 sequence: CASSLHRTGSEQYV. CDR3 sequence (DNA): TGTGCCAGCAGCCTACACAGGACAGGGAGCGAGCAGTACGTC.

Regarding this clone: The same CDR3 arises from other DNA sequences in this sample as well. This rearrangement joins TRBV5-1 to TRBJ2-1; D is possibly TRBD1 (5 bases). Looked up from germline, CDR1 is SGHRS and CDR2 is YFSETQ. V lost 0 bases and J lost 0, with 7 bases in between. This CDR3 contains 15 residues. This CDR3 is CASSLGQGSYNEQFF. The CDR3 nucleotides read TGCGCCAGCAGCTTGGGCCAGGGCTCCTACAATGAGCAGTTCTTC.

This chain connects TRBV21-1 to TRBJ2-3; the table gives TRBD2 as D, unverified against the DNA. TRBV21-1 is assigned pseudogene status. The CDR3 sequence is 15 residues long. The CDR3 region is CASSTEREGRDTQYF. The CDR3 bases are TGTGCCAGCAGCACCGAGCGGGAGGGCCGAGATACGCAGTATTTT.